This T cell receptor beta chain was observed in a study of blood T cell repertoires in COVID-19. For the study at large: T cells, B-cell-depleted T cells, or PBMCs provided the cDNA or gDNA that served as material.

Seattle patients were enrolled during active infection and followed longitudinally. Source study methods: Reference gene primer amplification gave nucleated cell count estimates. Using immunoSEQ multiplex PCR, the repertoire was profiled, and TCRdb retains in-frame clones only, with some absent. That table furnishes V, J and clone size, whereas the DNA furnished D and trimming. The repertoire has 95,000 to 150,000 clones, 85% of them found once; the top ten carry 2.5% to 3.5%. CDR1 is SGHRS and CDR2 is YFSETQ in the germline V gene. After removal of 2 bases from V and 8 bases from J, the junction contained 3 bases not matched to a gene. The CDR3 length is 14 residues.

The origin of this receptor is a woman older than 75 with COVID-19, enrolled during active disease. The chain recombines TRBV5-1 with TRBJ2-1, with TRBD1 identical over 11 bases. The sample consisted of peripheral blood. The CDR3 reads CASSFGQGADEQFF. The DNA of the CDR3 is TGCGCCAGCAGCTTTGGACAGGGGGCCGATGAGCAGTTCTTC.